The rows below give T cell receptor beta chains drawn from one sample of a study of vaccination effects on CD4 cells after COVID-19. Produced via immunoSEQ multiplex PCR; TCRdb's table is partial and in-frame only. Of about 27,000 clones detected, under 75% appear once; the ten largest clones hold 8% to 11%. For these receptors, no antigen is known. Sequenced material: CD4+ T cells from PBMCs cultured with SARS-CoV-2 spike peptides, taken before COVID-19 vaccination. The receptors come from a human donor who received a COVID-19 vaccine. Both conserved end residues are part of each CDR3. A D gene is named only where the DNA matches it firmly. Size values are once, few and many counts, or a class for expanded clones, and some rows have none.

d_gene	v_gene	j_gene	abundance	CDR3aa	CDR3nt
TRBD2	TRBV7-6	TRBJ2-7	.	CASSSRSRGGTSGNEQYF	TGTGCCAGCAGCTCTCGCTCTAGAGGGGGGACTAGCGGCAACGAGCAGTACTTC
.	TRBV19	TRBJ1-5	.	CASRAEGNQPQHF	TGTGCCAGTAGGGCGGAAGGGAATCAGCCCCAGCATTTT
.	TRBV19	TRBJ1-6	.	CASSAQGAALVPSPLHF	TGTGCCAGTAGCGCCCAGGGAGCTGCCCTCGTCCCTTCACCCCTCCACTTT
.	TRBV5-1	TRBJ2-1	.	CASSDVYQGNEQFF	TGCGCCAGCAGCGACGTATACCAGGGTAATGAGCAGTTCTTC
.	TRBV9	TRBJ2-7	.	CASSPHEGLQPYEQYF	TGTGCCAGCAGCCCGCATGAAGGGCTTCAACCCTACGAGCAGTACTTC
TRBD1	TRBV6-5	TRBJ1-1	.	CASSYPDRDAEAFF	TGTGCCAGCAGTTACCCGGACAGGGACGCTGAAGCTTTCTTT
TRBD2	TRBV19	TRBJ2-5	.	CASSIAGTSGQETQYF	TGTGCCAGTAGTATAGCCGGGACTAGCGGACAAGAGACCCAGTACTTC
.	TRBV19	TRBJ2-5	.	CASSIGLAQTQYF	TGTGCCAGTAGTATAGGCCTCGCGCAGACCCAGTACTTC
.	TRBV6-5	TRBJ2-7	.	CASSYNRVRSYEQYF	TGTGCCAGCAGTTACAATCGGGTCAGATCCTACGAGCAGTACTTC
TRBD1	TRBV18	TRBJ1-1	.	CASSPKQGGTEAFF	TGTGCCAGCTCACCAAAACAGGGGGGCACTGAAGCTTTCTTT
TRBD1	TRBV6-6	TRBJ1-5	few	CASSDRVWGNQPQHF	TGTGCCAGCAGTGACAGGGTCTGGGGCAATCAGCCCCAGCATTTT
.	TRBV6-5	TRBJ1-6	.	CAVTGLSYNSPLHF	TGTGCCGTCACTGGCCTATCCTATAATTCACCCCTCCACTTT
.	TRBV6-1	TRBJ2-7	.	CASSEGEGASYEQYF	TGTGCCAGCAGTGAAGGGGAGGGGGCCTCCTACGAGCAGTACTTC
.	TRBV4-1	TRBJ2-3	once	CASSQTPGHNTDTQYF	TGCGCCAGCAGCCAAACCCCGGGACATAACACAGATACGCAGTATTTT
.	TRBV11-3	TRBJ2-2	.	CASSLRQGGGGELFF	TGTGCCAGCAGCTTGAGGCAGGGAGGAGGCGGGGAGCTGTTTTTT
TRBD2	TRBV5-1	TRBJ2-7	once	CASSLGTRGLAGGEQYF	TGCGCCAGCAGCTTGGGGACCCGGGGACTAGCGGGAGGGGAGCAGTACTTC
.	TRBV6-4	TRBJ2-2	.	CASGSKDTGELFF	TGTGCCAGCGGTTCAAAGGACACCGGGGAGCTGTTTTTT
.	TRBV6-5	TRBJ1-5	few	CASSYDGGPNQPQHF	TGTGCCAGCAGTTACGATGGGGGTCCTAATCAGCCCCAGCATTTT
.	TRBV7-2	TRBJ2-1	.	CASTPPNGRINNEQFF	TGTGCCAGCACCCCGCCGAACGGGAGAATCAACAATGAGCAGTTCTTC
.	TRBV7-7	TRBJ1-5	.	CASSFYGDQPQHF	TGTGCCAGCAGCTTCTACGGAGATCAGCCCCAGCATTTT
.	TRBV6-5	TRBJ2-3	.	CASKLSSTDTQYF	TGTGCCAGCAAACTAAGTAGCACAGATACGCAGTATTTT
TRBD1	TRBV29-1	TRBJ1-2	.	CSVPGTGGSWGYTF	TGCAGCGTTCCCGGGACAGGGGGAAGTTGGGGCTACACCTTC
TRBD2	TRBV5-1	TRBJ2-3	.	CASSPLAGGPGDTQYF	TGCGCCAGCAGCCCCTTAGCGGGGGGGCCTGGAGATACGCAGTATTTT
.	TRBV27	TRBJ1-1	.	CASRAQGRGPEAFF	TGTGCCAGCAGAGCCCAGGGGCGGGGGCCTGAAGCTTTCTTT
.	TRBV7-9	TRBJ1-4	.	CASSPVVTNEKLFF	TGTGCCAGCAGCCCTGTCGTGACTAATGAAAAACTGTTTTTT
.	TRBV12-3/TRBV12-4	TRBJ1-1	.	CASRLTQITEAFF	TGTGCCAGCAGACTGACACAAATCACTGAAGCTTTCTTT
.	TRBV18	TRBJ2-7	.	CASSQGRNSYEQYF	TGTGCCAGCTCACAGGGGAGAAACTCCTACGAGCAGTACTTC